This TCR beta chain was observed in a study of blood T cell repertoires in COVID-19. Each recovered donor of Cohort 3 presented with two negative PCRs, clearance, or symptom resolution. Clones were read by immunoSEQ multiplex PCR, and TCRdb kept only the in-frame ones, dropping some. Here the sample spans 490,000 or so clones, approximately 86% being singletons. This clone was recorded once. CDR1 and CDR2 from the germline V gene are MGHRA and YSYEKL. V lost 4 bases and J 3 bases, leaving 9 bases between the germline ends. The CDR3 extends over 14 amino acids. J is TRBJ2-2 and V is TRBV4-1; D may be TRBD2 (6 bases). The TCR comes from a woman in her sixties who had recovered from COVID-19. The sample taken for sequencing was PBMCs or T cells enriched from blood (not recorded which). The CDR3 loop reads CASSPRGDTGELFF. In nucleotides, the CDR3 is TGCGCCAGCAGCCCCCGCGGGGACACCGGGGAGCTGTTTTTT.